The sample holds a few counts of the clone carrying this TCR beta chain. This entry is derived from a study of T-cell reconstitution after alpha-beta-depleted transplantation in children. V lost 7 bases to trimming and J lost 3 bases; unmatched junction nucleotides: 3. CDR1 and CDR2 (germline): SGHRS, YFSETQ. This CDR3 region has 13 residues. The TCRbeta library was prepared with unique molecular identifiers. TCRdb processed the PCR reads anew with MiXCR; each CDR3 protein has one entry. The sample gives 800,000 to 1,000,000 distinct CDR3 sequences, roughly 29% of which show up once; over 25% is in the top ten.

This specimen was PBMCs, mostly from graft donor cells, taken 360 days after TCRalphabeta/CD19-depleted stem cell transplant. This chain links TRBV5-1 with TRBJ2-1; 8 nucleotides agree with TRBD2. The TCR sequence derives from a boy under two years old who had a stem cell transplant for SCID, so the T cells may come from the graft donor. In nucleotides, the CDR3 is TGCGCCAGCGGACTAGCAGGCTACAATGAGCAGTTCTTC. The encoded protein is CASGLAGYNEQFF. The full variable domain, rest sourced from reference TRBV5-1 and TRBJ2-1, is KAGVTQTPRYLIKTRGQQVTLSCSPISGHRSVSWYQQTPGQGLQFLFEYFSETQRNKGNFPGRFSGRQFSNSRSEMNVSTLELGDSALYLCASGLAGYNEQFFGPGTRLTVL.